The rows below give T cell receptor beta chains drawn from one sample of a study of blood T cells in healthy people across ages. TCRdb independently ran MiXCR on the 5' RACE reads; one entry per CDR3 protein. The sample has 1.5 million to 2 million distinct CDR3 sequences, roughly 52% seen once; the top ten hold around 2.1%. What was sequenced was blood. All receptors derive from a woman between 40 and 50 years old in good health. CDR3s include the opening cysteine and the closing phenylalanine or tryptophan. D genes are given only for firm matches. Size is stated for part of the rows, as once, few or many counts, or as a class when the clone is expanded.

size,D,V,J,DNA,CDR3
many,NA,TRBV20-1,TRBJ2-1,TGCAGTGCTAGAAGGTACAATGAACAGTTCTTC,CSARRYNEQFF
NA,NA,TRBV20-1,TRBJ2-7,TGCAGTGCTAGTTCCGGGGGGCGGTACGAGCAGTACTTC,CSASSGGRYEQYF
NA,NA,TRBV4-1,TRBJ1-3,TGCGCCAGCAGCCAAGATTTTGTCTCTGGAAACACCATATATTTT,CASSQDFVSGNTIYF
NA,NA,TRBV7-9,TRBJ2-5,TGTGCCAGCAGCTTGGACGGGACAACACAAGAGACCCAGTACTTC,CASSLDGTTQETQYF
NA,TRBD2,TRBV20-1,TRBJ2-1,TGCAGTGCTAGAGGAGAGCGGGGGTCCAATGAGCAGTTCTTC,CSARGERGSNEQFF
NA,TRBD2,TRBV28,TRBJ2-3,TGTGCCAGCAGCTATGGACTAGCGGGGGCGCCCACAGATACGCAGTATTTT,CASSYGLAGAPTDTQYF
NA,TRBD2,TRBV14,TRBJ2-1,TGTGCCAGCAGCCAACTAGCGGGGGGGGTTCACAATGAGCAGTTCTTC,CASSQLAGGVHNEQFF
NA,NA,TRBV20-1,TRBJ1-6,TGCAGTGCTAGAACCCTAGGGAATAATTCACCCCTCCACTTT,CSARTLGNNSPLHF
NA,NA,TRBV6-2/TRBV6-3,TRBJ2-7,TGTGCCAGCAAGGTGGCGGGGTACCGCTACGAGCAGTACTTC,CASKVAGYRYEQYF
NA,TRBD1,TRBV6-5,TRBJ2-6,TGTGCCAGCAGTGACAGGGGAGGAGGGGCCAACGTCCTGACTTTC,CASSDRGGGANVLTF
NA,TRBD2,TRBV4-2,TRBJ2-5,TGTGCCAGCAGCCTAGGAGAGGCTAGTATCGGGGGGGCGAGTGGGACCCAGTACTTC,CASSLGEASIGGASGTQYF
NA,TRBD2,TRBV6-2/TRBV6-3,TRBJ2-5,TGTACCAGCAATCATTTAGCGGGTCAAAAGGGGACCCAGTACTTC,CTSNHLAGQKGTQYF
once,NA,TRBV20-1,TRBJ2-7,TGCAGTGCTAGAGGGCGCAGGGTAATTTCCTACGAGCAGTACTTC,CSARGRRVISYEQYF
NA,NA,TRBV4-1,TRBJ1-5,TGCGCCAGCAGCCAAGAGGGATCCGGGACAAGCAATCAGCCCCAGCATTTT,CASSQEGSGTSNQPQHF
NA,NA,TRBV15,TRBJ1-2,TGTGCCACCAGCAGAGGGGTTAATGGCTACACCTTC,CATSRGVNGYTF
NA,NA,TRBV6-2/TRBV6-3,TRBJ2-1,TGTGCCAGCTACGGGACCGCTACCTACAATGAGCAGTTCTTC,CASYGTATYNEQFF
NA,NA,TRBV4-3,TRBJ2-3,TGCGCCAGCAGCCAAGATCTGGGCCTAGCAGGAGATACGCAGTATTTT,CASSQDLGLAGDTQYF
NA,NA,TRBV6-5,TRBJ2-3,TGTGCCAGCAGAGGCGGGGCCTTCACAGATACGCAGTATTTT,CASRGGAFTDTQYF
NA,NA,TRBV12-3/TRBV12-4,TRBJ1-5,TGTGCCAGCAGCGGGAGGGCTCAGCCCCAGCATTTT,CASSGRAQPQHF
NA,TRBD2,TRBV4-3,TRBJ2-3,TGCGCCAGCAGCCAAGGGCTAGCGGGGGGCCGAGATACGCAGTATTTT,CASSQGLAGGRDTQYF
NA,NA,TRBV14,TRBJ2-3,TGTGCCAGCAGCCAAGATACTAGTGTGGATACGCAGTATTTT,CASSQDTSVDTQYF
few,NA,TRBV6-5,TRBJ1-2,TGTGCCAGCAGTTATTTAGGGGGAGGCGGCTACACCTTC,CASSYLGGGGYTF
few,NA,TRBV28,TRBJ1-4,TGTGCCAGCAAAAGGCAGGGATCCAATGAAAAACTGTTTTTT,CASKRQGSNEKLFF
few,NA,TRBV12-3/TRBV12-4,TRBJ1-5,TGTGCCAGCAGCCTCCGGGAAAACAATCAGCCCCAGCATTTT,CASSLRENNQPQHF
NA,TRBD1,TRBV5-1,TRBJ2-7,TGCGCCAGCAGCTTGGTTGTGCAGGGGGCGTCTTTATCCCAGTCGTACGAGCAGTACTTC,CASSLVVQGASLSQSYEQYF
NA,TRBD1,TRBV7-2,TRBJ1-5,TGTGCCAGCAGCCCTAGTCAGGCGACAGGGGATCAGCCCCAGCATTTT,CASSPSQATGDQPQHF
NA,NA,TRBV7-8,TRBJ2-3,TGTGCCAGCAGCCCCACGGCCGTTGCAGGGGTCACAGATACGCAGTATTTT,CASSPTAVAGVTDTQYF
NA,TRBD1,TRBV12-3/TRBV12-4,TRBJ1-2,TGTGCCAGCAGGCCAAGGACAGGGGACTATTATGGCTACACCTTC,CASRPRTGDYYGYTF
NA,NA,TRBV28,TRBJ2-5,TGTGCCACGCGGGAAGGGGGCCGCGGTGAGCAGTACTTC,CATREGGRGEQYF
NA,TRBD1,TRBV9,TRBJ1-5,TGTGCCAGCAGTGCCCGGGACAGGAATCAGCCCCAGCATTTT,CASSARDRNQPQHF
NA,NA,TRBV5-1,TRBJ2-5,TGCGCCAGCAGCCCCCGTGGGGGCCAACAAGAGACCCAGTACTTC,CASSPRGGQQETQYF
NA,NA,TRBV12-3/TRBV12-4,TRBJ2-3,TGTGCCAGCAGTTTAGTGGTCAGCTCTAGCACAGATACGCAGTATTTT,CASSLVVSSSTDTQYF
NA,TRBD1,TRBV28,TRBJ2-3,TGTGCCAGCAGCTCGGACAGGGGAGGCACAGATACGCAGTATTTT,CASSSDRGGTDTQYF
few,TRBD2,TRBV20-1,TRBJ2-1,TGCAGTGCTAGGAGGCCGGGACTAGCAGTTAACAATGAGCAGTTCTTC,CSARRPGLAVNNEQFF
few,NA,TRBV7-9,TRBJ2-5,TGTGCCAGCGAGTCGTCAACTCGGGAGACCCAGTACTTC,CASESSTRETQYF
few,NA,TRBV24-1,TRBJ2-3,TGTGCCACCAGTGATCTGCCGGGAGTATCTAGCACAGATACGCAGTATTTT,CATSDLPGVSSTDTQYF
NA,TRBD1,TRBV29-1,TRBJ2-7,TGCAGCGTGGGACAGGGTCTGTTCTACGAGCAGTACTTC,CSVGQGLFYEQYF
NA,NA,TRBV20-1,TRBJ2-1,TGCAGTGCTAGTCCAGGGATCAATGAGCAGTTCTTC,CSASPGINEQFF
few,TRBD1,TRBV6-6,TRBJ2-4,TGTGCCAGCAGTTACTGGGACAGGGGGGACATTCAGTACTTC,CASSYWDRGDIQYF
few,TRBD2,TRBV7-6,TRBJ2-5,TGTGCCAGCAGCTTAGTGCCGGATAGCGGGGCAAAAGAGACCCAGTACTTC,CASSLVPDSGAKETQYF
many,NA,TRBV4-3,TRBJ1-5,TGCGCCAGCAGCCAAGGGGGCAATCAGCCCCAGCATTTT,CASSQGGNQPQHF
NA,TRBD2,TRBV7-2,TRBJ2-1,TGTGCCAGCAGACGACTAGCGGACAATGAGCAGTTCTTC,CASRRLADNEQFF
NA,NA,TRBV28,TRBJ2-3,TGTGCCAGCAGTTCTGGGAGCCCCGATACGCAGTATTTT,CASSSGSPDTQYF
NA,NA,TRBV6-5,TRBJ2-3,TGTGCCAGCAGTGGCTCCATGGGAGATACGCAGTATTTT,CASSGSMGDTQYF
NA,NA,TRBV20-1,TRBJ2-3,TGCAGTGTTGCTGGCATCAAGCAGTGGTCAGATACGCAGTATTTT,CSVAGIKQWSDTQYF
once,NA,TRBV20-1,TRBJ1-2,TGCAGTGCTAGAGCTGGAACGGCAGGAGACTATGGCTACACCTTC,CSARAGTAGDYGYTF